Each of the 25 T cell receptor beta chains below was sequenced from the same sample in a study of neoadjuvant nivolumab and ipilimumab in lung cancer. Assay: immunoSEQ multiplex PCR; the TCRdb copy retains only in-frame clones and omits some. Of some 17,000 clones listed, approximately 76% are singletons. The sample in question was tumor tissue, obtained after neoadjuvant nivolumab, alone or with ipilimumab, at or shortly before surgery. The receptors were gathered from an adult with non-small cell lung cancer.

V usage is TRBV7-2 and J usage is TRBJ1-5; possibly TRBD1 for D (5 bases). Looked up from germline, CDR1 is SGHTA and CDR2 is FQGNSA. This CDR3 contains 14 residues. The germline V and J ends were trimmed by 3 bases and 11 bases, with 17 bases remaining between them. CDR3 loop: CASSFGTGVSTQHF. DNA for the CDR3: TGTGCCAGCAGCTTTGGGACGGGGGTTTCGACCCAGCATTTT.

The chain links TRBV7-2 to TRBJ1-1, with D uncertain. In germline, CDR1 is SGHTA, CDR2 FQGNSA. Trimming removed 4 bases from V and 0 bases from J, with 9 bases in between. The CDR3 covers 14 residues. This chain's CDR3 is CASSYGGMNTEAFF. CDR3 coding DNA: TGTGCCAGCAGCTACGGAGGGATGAACACTGAAGCTTTCTTT.

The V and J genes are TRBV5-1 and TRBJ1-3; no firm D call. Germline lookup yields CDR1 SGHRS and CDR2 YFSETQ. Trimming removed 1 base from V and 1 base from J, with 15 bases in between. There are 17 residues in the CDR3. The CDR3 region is CASSLKTLGSSGNTIYF. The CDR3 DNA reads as TGCGCCAGCAGCTTGAAAACGCTAGGGTCTTCTGGAAACACCATATATTTT.

The CDR3 nucleotides read TGTGCCAGCAGCTCTAGCTCTCCGGGACAGTGGGAGACCCAGTACTTC. Its protein product is CASSSSSPGQWETQYF. The gene calls are TRBV7-9 and TRBJ2-5; 7 bases agree with TRBD1. The CDR3 has 16 residues. Per germline, CDR1 SEHNR and CDR2 FQNEAQ (reference sequence). Germline trimming cut 4 bases from V and 5 bases from J; bases unmatched to any gene: 13.

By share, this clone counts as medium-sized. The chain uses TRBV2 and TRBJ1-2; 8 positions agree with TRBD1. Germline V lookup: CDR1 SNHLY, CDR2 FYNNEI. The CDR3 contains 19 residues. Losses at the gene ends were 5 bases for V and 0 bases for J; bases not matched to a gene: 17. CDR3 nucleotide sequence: TGTGCCAGCAGTTTCCAGACAGGGGCCGCTTCCCTTTCTAACTATGGCTACACCTTC. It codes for CASSFQTGAASLSNYGYTF.

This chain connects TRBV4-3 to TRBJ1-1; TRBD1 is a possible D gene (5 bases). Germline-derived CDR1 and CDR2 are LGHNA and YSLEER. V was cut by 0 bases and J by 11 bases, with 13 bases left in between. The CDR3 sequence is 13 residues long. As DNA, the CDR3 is TGCGCCAGCAGCCAAGATACGACAGTGGGTGCTTTCTTT. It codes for CASSQDTTVGAFF.

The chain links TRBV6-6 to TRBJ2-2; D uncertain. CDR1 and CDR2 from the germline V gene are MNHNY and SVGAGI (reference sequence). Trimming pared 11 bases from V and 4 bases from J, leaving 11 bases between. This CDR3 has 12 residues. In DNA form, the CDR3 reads TGTGCCCTACGAGGCCTCACCGGGGAGCTGTTTTTT. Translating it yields CALRGLTGELFF.

The CDR3 is CASSLGQGNTDTQYF. CDR3 coding DNA: TGTGCCAGCAGCTTAGGGCAGGGAAACACAGATACGCAGTATTTT. This chain uses TRBV11-2 with TRBJ2-3; D possibly corresponds to TRBD1 (5 bases). CDR1 and CDR2 (germline): SGHAT, FQNNGV. The length of the CDR3 is 15 residues. V shed 1 base and J shed 2 bases, with 10 bases lying between them.

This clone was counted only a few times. The CDR3 region is CASSLMLGVGYNEQFF. CDR3 coding DNA: TGTGCCAGCAGCTTAATGCTGGGGGTCGGGTACAATGAGCAGTTCTTC. The chain is built from TRBV7-9 and TRBJ2-1, with D perhaps TRBD1 or TRBD2 (5 bases each). The V end was cut by 2 bases, the J end by 4 bases, with 15 bases between. The CDR3 runs 16 residues. CDR1 and CDR2 (germline): SEHNR, FQNEAQ (reference sequence). Using reference TRBV7-9 and TRBJ2-1 for the parts outside the CDR3, the full variable domain is DTGVSQNPRHKITKRGQNVTFRCDPISEHNRLYWYRQTLGQGPEFLTYFQNEAQLEKSRLLSDRFSAERPKGSFSTLEIQRTEQGDSAMYLCASSLMLGVGYNEQFFGPGTRLTVL.

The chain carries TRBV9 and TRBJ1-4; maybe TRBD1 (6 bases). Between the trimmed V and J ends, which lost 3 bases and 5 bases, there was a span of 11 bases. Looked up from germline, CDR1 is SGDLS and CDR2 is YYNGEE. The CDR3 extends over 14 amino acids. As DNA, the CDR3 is TGTGCCAGCAGCGCGAGGGGGGAAAATGAAAAACTGTTTTTT. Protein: CASSARGENEKLFF. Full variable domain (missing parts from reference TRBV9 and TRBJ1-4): DSGVTQTPKHLITATGQRVTLRCSPRSGDLSVYWYQQSLDQGLQFLIQYYNGEERAKGNILERFSAQQFPDLHSELNLSSLELGDSALYFCASSARGENEKLFFGSGTQLSVL.

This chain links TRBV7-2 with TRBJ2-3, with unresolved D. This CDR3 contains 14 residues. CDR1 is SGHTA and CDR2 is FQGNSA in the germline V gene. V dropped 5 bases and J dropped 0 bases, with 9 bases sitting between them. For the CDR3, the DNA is TGTGCCAGCAGCCCGGGCTCTAGCACAGATACGCAGTATTTT. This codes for CASSPGSSTDTQYF.

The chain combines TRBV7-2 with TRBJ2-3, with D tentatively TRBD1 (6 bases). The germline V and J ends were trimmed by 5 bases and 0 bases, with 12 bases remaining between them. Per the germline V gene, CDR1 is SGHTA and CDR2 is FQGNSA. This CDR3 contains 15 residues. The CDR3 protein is CASSLQGSSTDTQYF. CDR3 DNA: TGTGCCAGCAGCCTCCAGGGGTCTAGCACAGATACGCAGTATTTT.

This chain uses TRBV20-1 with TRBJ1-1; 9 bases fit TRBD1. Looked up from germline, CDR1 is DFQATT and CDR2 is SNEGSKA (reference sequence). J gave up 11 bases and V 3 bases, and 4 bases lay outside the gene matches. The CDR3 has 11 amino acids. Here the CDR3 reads CSASRDRDAFF. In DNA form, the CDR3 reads TGCAGTGCTAGTAGGGACAGGGACGCTTTCTTT.

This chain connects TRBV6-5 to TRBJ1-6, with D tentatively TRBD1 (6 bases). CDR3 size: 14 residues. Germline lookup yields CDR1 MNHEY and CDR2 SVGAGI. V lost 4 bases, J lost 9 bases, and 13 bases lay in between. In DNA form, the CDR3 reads TGTGCCAGCAGTTGGGGTTTAGGGGGTTCACCCCTCCACTTT. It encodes CASSWGLGGSPLHF.

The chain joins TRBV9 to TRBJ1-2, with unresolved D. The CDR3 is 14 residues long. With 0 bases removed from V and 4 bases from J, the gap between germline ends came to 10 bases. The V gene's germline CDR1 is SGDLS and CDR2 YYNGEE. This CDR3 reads CASSVEPGPYGYTF. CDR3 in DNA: TGTGCCAGCAGCGTAGAACCGGGTCCCTATGGCTACACCTTC.

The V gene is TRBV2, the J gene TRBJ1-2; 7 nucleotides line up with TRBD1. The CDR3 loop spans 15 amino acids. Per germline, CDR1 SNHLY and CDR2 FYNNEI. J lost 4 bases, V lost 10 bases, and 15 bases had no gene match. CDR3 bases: TGTGCCACCACCGGGACAGCGATGGGTAGCTATGGCTACACCTTC. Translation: CATTGTAMGSYGYTF.

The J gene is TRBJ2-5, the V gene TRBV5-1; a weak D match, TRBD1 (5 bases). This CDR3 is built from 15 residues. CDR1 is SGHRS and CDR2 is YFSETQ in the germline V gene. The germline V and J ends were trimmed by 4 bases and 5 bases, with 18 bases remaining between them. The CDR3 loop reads CASSLPTARRETQYF. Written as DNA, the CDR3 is TGCGCCAGCAGCCTTCCGACAGCCCGGCGGGAGACCCAGTACTTC.

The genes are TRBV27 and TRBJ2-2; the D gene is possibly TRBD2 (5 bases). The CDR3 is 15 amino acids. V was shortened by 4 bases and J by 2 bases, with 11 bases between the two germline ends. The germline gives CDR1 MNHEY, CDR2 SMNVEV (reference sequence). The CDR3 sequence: CASSSGKTNTGELFF. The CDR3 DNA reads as TGTGCCAGCAGTTCGGGGAAGACAAACACCGGGGAGCTGTTTTTT.

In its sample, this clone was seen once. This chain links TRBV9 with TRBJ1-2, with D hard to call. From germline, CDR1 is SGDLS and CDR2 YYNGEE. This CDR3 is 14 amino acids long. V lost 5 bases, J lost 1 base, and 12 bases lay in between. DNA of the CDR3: TGTGCCAGCAGTCGGAGTGCCCTTAACTATGGCTACACCTTC. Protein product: CASSRSALNYGYTF.

This chain's CDR3 is CASSGSLTGSGYTF. DNA for the CDR3: TGTGCCAGCAGTGGCTCTTTGACAGGGAGTGGCTACACCTTC. The genes are TRBV25-1 and TRBJ1-2, with 7 bases that match TRBD1. The germline V gene has CDR1 MGHDK and CDR2 SYGVNS. This CDR3 region has 14 residues. With V trimmed by 4 bases and J by 7 bases, 9 bases remained unmatched.

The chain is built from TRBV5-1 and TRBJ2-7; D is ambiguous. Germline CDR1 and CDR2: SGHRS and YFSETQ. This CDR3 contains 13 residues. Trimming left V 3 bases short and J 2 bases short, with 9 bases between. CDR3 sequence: CASSSLGAYEQYF. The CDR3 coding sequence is TGCGCCAGCAGCTCTCTTGGAGCCTACGAGCAGTACTTC.

CDR3 DNA sequence: TGCGCCAGCAGTTACCGGGACCAACTCTACGAGCAGTACTTC. Protein product: CASSYRDQLYEQYF. The chain joins TRBV5-1 to TRBJ2-7; D may match TRBD1 or TRBD2 (5 bases each). Germline V gene data show CDR1 as SGHRS and CDR2 as YFSETQ. The CDR3 has 14 residues. V lost 5 bases and J 3 bases, leaving 15 bases between the germline ends.

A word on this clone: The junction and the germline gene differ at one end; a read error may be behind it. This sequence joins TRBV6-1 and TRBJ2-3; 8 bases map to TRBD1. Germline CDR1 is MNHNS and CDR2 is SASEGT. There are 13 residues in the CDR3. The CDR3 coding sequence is TGTGCCAGCAGGTCTACAGGGGGATTATTTGTGGATTTT. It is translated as CASRSTGGLFVDF.

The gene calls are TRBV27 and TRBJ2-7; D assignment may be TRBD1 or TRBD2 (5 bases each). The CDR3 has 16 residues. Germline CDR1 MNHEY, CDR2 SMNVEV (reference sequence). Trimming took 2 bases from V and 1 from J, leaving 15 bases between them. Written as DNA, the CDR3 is TGTGCCAGCAGTTTAATTAGAGGGGTAGAGTCCTACGAGCAGTACTTC. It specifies CASSLIRGVESYEQYF.

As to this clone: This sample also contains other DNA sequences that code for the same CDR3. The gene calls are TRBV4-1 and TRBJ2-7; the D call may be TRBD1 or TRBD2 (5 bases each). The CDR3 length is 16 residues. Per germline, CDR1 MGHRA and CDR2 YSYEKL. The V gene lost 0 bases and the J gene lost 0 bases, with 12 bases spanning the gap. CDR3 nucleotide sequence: TGCGCCAGCAGCCAAGATTTTCCAGGGAGCTCCTACGAGCAGTACTTC. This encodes CASSQDFPGSSYEQYF.